The 9 T cell receptor beta chains presented below share a single source sample, sequenced in a study of T cells in localized non-small cell lung cancer. Repertoires were generated with immunoSEQ multiplex PCR, while TCRdb's copy carries only in-frame clones and drops some. The sample contains more than 20,000 clones, approximately 87% of which appear only once. The input for sequencing was PBMCs, taken before any cancer treatment. These receptor sequences come from a woman between 35 and 75 years old with stage II squamous cell lung carcinoma.

The CDR3 region is CATSSLAFSGNTIYF. For the CDR3, the DNA is TGTGCCACCAGCAGTCTAGCCTTCTCTGGAAACACCATATATTTT. This rearrangement joins TRBV15 to TRBJ1-3; no clear D. Per germline, CDR1 LNHNV and CDR2 YYDKDF (reference sequence). This CDR3 spans 15 amino acids. V shed 3 bases and J shed 0 bases, with 9 bases lying between them.

The V gene is TRBV28, the J gene TRBJ1-2; D is perhaps TRBD1 (5 bases). Germline CDR1 reads MDHEN; CDR2 reads SYDVKM. The CDR3 runs 13 residues. Trimming removed 2 bases from V and 8 bases from J, with 12 bases in between. CDR3 loop: CASSLGTPAGYTF. The CDR3, as DNA: TGTGCCAGCAGTTTAGGGACTCCCGCAGGCTACACCTTC.

J is TRBJ1-2 and V is TRBV7-2; possible D gene TRBD1, 5 bases. The CDR3 runs 15 residues. From germline, CDR1 is SGHTA and CDR2 FQGNSA. V was trimmed by 5 bases and J by 3 bases, leaving 16 bases between them. The CDR3 reads CASSPPRGSDYGYTF. The CDR3 coding sequence is TGTGCCAGCAGCCCGCCGCGGGGCTCTGACTATGGCTACACCTTC.

The chain joins TRBV28 to TRBJ1-4, with 8 nucleotides matching TRBD1. Trimming at V came to 4 bases and at J to 7 bases, leaving 14 bases not matched to a gene. Germline CDR1 and CDR2: MDHEN and SYDVKM. The CDR3 loop spans 17 amino acids. Written as DNA, the CDR3 is TGTGCCAGCAGTTCCGGAGCAGGGGGCCTCAGTTTTGAAAAACTGTTTTTT. Translated: CASSSGAGGLSFEKLFF.

The rearrangement uses TRBV10-2 and TRBJ2-1; 10 nucleotides line up with TRBD2. CDR1 and CDR2 (germline): WSHSY, SAAADI. The CDR3 totals 13 residues. V dropped 4 bases and J dropped 9; count of bases not matched to a gene: 3. DNA for the CDR3: TGCGCCAGCAGTGGGACTAGCGGCGGTGAGCAGTTCTTC. Its protein is CASSGTSGGEQFF.

This rearrangement joins TRBV6-5 to TRBJ2-7, with 8 nucleotides matching TRBD1. The ends lost 2 bases at V and 5 bases at J; junction bases unmatched: 8. This CDR3 is built from 15 residues. The germline V gene encodes CDR1 MNHEY and CDR2 SVGAGI. Here the CDR3 DNA reads TGTGCCAGCAGTTACGGGGCGGCAGGGGGCCACGAGCAGTACTTC. Its protein product is CASSYGAAGGHEQYF.

The sample holds one count of this clone. The CDR3 loop is CASSPKTEQYF. CDR3 in DNA: TGTGCCAGCAGCCCGAAGACTGAGCAGTACTTC. The J gene is TRBJ2-7, the V gene TRBV4-2; D is undetermined. Germline values: CDR1 LGHNA, CDR2 YNFKEQ. V was pared by 4 bases and J by 7 bases, with 8 bases between. This CDR3 contains 11 residues.

CDR3 nucleotide sequence: TGTGCCAGCAGCTTGACCGATGGAAACACCATATATTTT. It is translated as CASSLTDGNTIYF. The chain combines TRBV5-5 with TRBJ1-3, with D hard to call. This CDR3 contains 13 residues. The ends were cut back, 1 base at V and 3 bases at J, with 5 bases in the middle. Germline V gene data show CDR1 as SGHKS and CDR2 as YYEKEE (reference sequence).

The rearrangement uses TRBV27 and TRBJ2-1, with TRBD2 identical over 9 bases. This CDR3 contains 14 residues. Germline CDR1 MNHEY, CDR2 SMNVEV (reference sequence). Unmatched junction bases numbered 1, after V lost 3 bases and J lost 4 bases. CDR3 sequence reads: CASSFAGGYNEQFF. CDR3 DNA sequence: TGTGCCAGCAGTTTTGCGGGAGGGTACAATGAGCAGTTCTTC.